This T cell receptor beta chain is from a study of T cells in Graves' hyperthyroidism and ophthalmopathy. A few counts support this clonotype. The antigen is not known. Whole-study results and caveats: Most expanded thyroid clonotypes above 0.001 recurred in blood.

Regions amplified from RNA transcripts were the TCR beta CDR3 regions. Using the HTBI primer set, a first-round RT-PCR was run on the TCR CDR3. TCRdb re-called the multiplex PCR reads through MiXCR, storing one row per CDR3 protein. The sample has around 610,000 distinct CDR3 sequences; approximately 14% are singletons. Subjects with ophthalmopathy showed a Clinical Activity Score no lower than 3, a NOSPECS grade no lower than 4, and a duration shorter than 3 months. For the diagnoses, clinical symptoms, serum thyroxine and TRAb, thyroid ultrasound and orbital computed tomography were used. This CDR3 is built from 15 residues. Per the germline V gene, CDR1 is LGHNA and CDR2 is YSLEER. The V gene end was trimmed by 5 bases and the J gene end by 0 bases; junction bases not matched to a gene: 2.

The chain has TRBV4-3 and TRBJ2-3, with 10 bases aligning to TRBD1. The specimen sequenced was blood. The clonotype comes from a middle-aged woman with Graves' ophthalmopathy. DNA of the CDR3: TGCGCCAGCAGCTGGGACAGGGGCAGCACAGATACGCAGTATTTT. Protein: CASSWDRGSTDTQYF.